This TCR beta chain stems from a study of technical replicates of blood from a handful of donors. This table comes from immunoSEQ multiplex PCR, and its TCRdb copy is limited to in-frame clones, with some not included. Of approximately 100,000 clones listed, approximately 95% are singletons. In germline, CDR1 is SGDLS, CDR2 YYNGEE. This CDR3 region has 15 residues. Losses at the gene ends were 0 bases for V and 4 bases for J; bases not matched to a gene: 7. This TCR was sampled from a human donor in good health. Sequenced sample: T cells isolated from PBMCs. The chain employs TRBV9 and TRBJ2-7; TRBD2 aligns across 7 bases. The CDR3 reads CASSVGAGGSYEQYF. CDR3 nucleotides: TGTGCCAGCAGCGTAGGGGCCGGGGGGTCGTACGAGCAGTACTTC.